The 26 T cell receptor beta chains below were found in one sample sequenced in a study of blood T cell repertoires in COVID-19. TCRdb keeps only in-frame clones here, not all; method: immunoSEQ multiplex PCR. Among 450,000 or so clones listed, approximately 89% were seen once. Sequencing input: peripheral blood. The receptor source for this set is a young man with COVID-19, enrolled during active disease.

V is TRBV10-3 and J is TRBJ2-5; D gene uncertain. CDR3 length equals 14 residues. The germline V gene encodes CDR1 ENHRY and CDR2 SYGVKD. Trimming cost V 6 bases and J 4 bases, with 15 bases left between them. CDR3 sequence: CAISKDSRGETQYF. Here the CDR3 DNA reads TGTGCCATCAGCAAGGATTCAAGAGGAGAGACCCAGTACTTC.

The chain recombines TRBV2 with TRBJ2-2; the D gene is possibly TRBD1 (5 bases). Trimming cost V 10 bases and J 1 base, with 16 bases left between them. Germline V CDR1 and CDR2: SNHLY, FYNNEI. CDR3 size: 15 residues. The CDR3 sequence is CATKLGQVNTGELFF. CDR3 nucleotide sequence: TGTGCCACCAAACTGGGGCAGGTGAACACCGGGGAGCTGTTTTTT. The whole variable domain, filled in from reference TRBV2 and TRBJ2-2, reads EPEVTQTPSHQVTQMGQEVILRCVPISNHLYFYWYRQILGQKVEFLVSFYNNEISEKSEIFDDQFSVERPDGSNFTLKIRSTKLEDSAMYFCATKLGQVNTGELFFGEGSRLTVL.

V is TRBV27 and J is TRBJ2-5; TRBD2 matches 8 bases. V was pared by 5 bases and J by 7 bases, with 12 bases of the junction left unmatched. The CDR3 is 15 amino acids. Per the germline V gene, CDR1 is MNHEY and CDR2 is SMNVEV (reference sequence). The CDR3 DNA is TGTGCCAGCAGTGGGGGAGCGGGAGTTCGAGGGACCCAGTACTTC. Translating it yields CASSGGAGVRGTQYF.

This sequence joins TRBV7-8 and TRBJ2-4, with 10 bases aligning to TRBD2. The CDR3 spans 17 residues. Germline V gene data show CDR1 as SGHVS and CDR2 as FQNEAQ. V was pared by 1 base and J by 0 bases, with 3 bases of the junction left unmatched. This CDR3 is CASSLGRLAGAKNIQYF. Here the CDR3 DNA reads TGTGCCAGCAGCTTAGGTCGACTAGCGGGAGCCAAAAACATTCAGTACTTC.

The rearrangement uses TRBV27 and TRBJ1-2, with a possible D match to TRBD1 (6 bases). This CDR3 has 13 residues. Trimming removed 4 bases at V and 8 bases at J, with 14 bases between. The V gene's germline CDR1 is MNHEY and CDR2 SMNVEV (reference sequence). The CDR3 DNA sequence: TGTGCCAGCAGTTCATCAGGGGTGAACGGCTACACCTTC. Encoded protein: CASSSSGVNGYTF.

CDR3 DNA sequence: TGTGCCACCAGCAGAGTTAGGACTAGAACCTACGAGCAGTACTTC. Translating it yields CATSRVRTRTYEQYF. The rearrangement uses TRBV15 and TRBJ2-7; 7 bases line up with TRBD2. The germline CDR1 and CDR2 sequences are LNHNV and YYDKDF (reference sequence). Trimming took 1 base from V and 2 from J; bases not matched to a gene: 5. The CDR3 length is 15 residues.

CDR3 sequence reads: CASSLAMTSGDTQYF. The DNA of the CDR3 is TGCGCCAGCAGCTTGGCCATGACTAGCGGCGATACGCAGTATTTT. The V gene is TRBV5-1, the J gene TRBJ2-3, with 9 nucleotides matching TRBD2. V lost 0 bases to trimming and J lost 6 bases; unmatched junction nucleotides: 5. Germline assignment: CDR1 SGHRS and CDR2 YFSETQ. The CDR3 extends over 15 amino acids.

The genes are TRBV7-9 and TRBJ2-7; 9 bases line up with TRBD1. Trimming removed 5 bases from V and 3 bases from J; junction bases left unmatched: 5. Per the germline V gene, CDR1 is SEHNR and CDR2 is FQNEAQ (reference sequence). The CDR3 loop spans 14 amino acids. This CDR3 reads CASSPGTGYYEQYF. The CDR3 DNA sequence: TGTGCCAGCAGCCCCGGGACAGGGTACTACGAGCAGTACTTC.

The chain combines TRBV6-5 with TRBJ2-5; 8 positions agree with TRBD1. The CDR3 consists of 16 residues. Germline V gene data show CDR1 as MNHEY and CDR2 as SVGAGI. Germline trimming cut 0 bases from V and 5 bases from J; bases unmatched to any gene: 8. This CDR3 is CASSYSMTGDWETQYF. Here the CDR3 DNA reads TGTGCCAGCAGTTACTCGATGACAGGGGATTGGGAGACCCAGTACTTC.

The genes are TRBV3-1 (or the pseudogene TRBV3-2) and TRBJ2-2; tentatively, D is TRBD2 (5 bases). The germline gives CDR1 LGHDT, CDR2 YNNKEL (reference sequence). This CDR3 spans 15 amino acids. V was cut by 4 bases and J by 2 bases, with 11 bases left in between. For the CDR3, the DNA is TGTGCCAGCAGCCCCGAGGGAAGCAACACCGGGGAGCTGTTTTTT. It specifies CASSPEGSNTGELFF.

The genes are TRBV9 and TRBJ1-6; D uncertain. Germline assignment: CDR1 SGDLS and CDR2 YYNGEE. The V gene lost 4 bases and the J gene lost 10 bases, with 15 bases spanning the gap. The CDR3 is made up of 14 amino acids. CDR3 sequence: CASSPLRGDSPLHF. CDR3 nucleotide sequence: TGTGCCAGCAGCCCCCTCCGGGGTGACTCACCCCTCCACTTT. The entire variable domain, with the rest obtained from reference TRBV9 and TRBJ1-6, is as follows: DSGVTQTPKHLITATGQRVTLRCSPRSGDLSVYWYQQSLDQGLQFLIQYYNGEERAKGNILERFSAQQFPDLHSELNLSSLELGDSALYFCASSPLRGDSPLHFGNGTRLTVT.

This chain joins TRBV12-3 or TRBV12-4 and TRBJ2-7; a possible D gene is TRBD2 (6 bases). The CDR3 is 13 amino acids. The germline V and J ends were trimmed by 3 bases and 3 bases, with 9 bases remaining between them. CDR3 protein: CASSLAGYYEQYF. CDR3 nucleotide sequence: TGTGCCAGCAGTTTGGCGGGGTACTACGAGCAGTACTTC.

In its sample, this clone was seen once. V and J are TRBV6-1 and TRBJ2-3; 7 bases fit TRBD2. CDR1 is MNHNS and CDR2 is SASEGT in the germline V gene. Losses at the gene ends were 2 bases for V and 11 bases for J; bases not matched to a gene: 16. The CDR3 is 16 residues long. CDR3 DNA sequence: TGTGCCAGCAGTGAATCCTCGCGGGGGTGGGTGAGTGGGCAGTATTTT. It is translated as CASSESSRGWVSGQYF.

The genes are TRBV2 and TRBJ2-3, with 8 nucleotides matching TRBD1. V lost 7 bases, J lost 4 bases, and 10 bases stayed unmatched. The CDR3 extends over 15 amino acids. CDR1 is SNHLY and CDR2 is FYNNEI in the germline V gene. CDR3 protein: CASTRTGIGSDTQYF. CDR3 nucleotide sequence: TGTGCCAGCACCCGGACAGGGATAGGGTCAGATACGCAGTATTTT.

This chain links TRBV18 with TRBJ2-1; 8 bases map to TRBD2. V trimming: 3 bases; J trimming: 2 bases; junction bases outside the gene matches: 3. CDR1 is KGHSH and CDR2 is LQKENI in the germline V gene. CDR3 length equals 15 residues. For the CDR3, the DNA is TGTGCCAGCTCACCCCGACTAGCGCCCTACAATGAGCAGTTCTTC. Translation gives CASSPRLAPYNEQFF.

The V gene is TRBV5-1, the J gene TRBJ2-5, with TRBD2 matching over 8 bases. Germline V gene data show CDR1 as SGHRS and CDR2 as YFSETQ. The CDR3 has 16 amino acids. J gave up 1 base and V 3 bases, and 8 bases lay outside the gene matches. The CDR3 nucleotides are TGCGCCAGCAGCTCACGAGCGGGGGACTTCCAAGAGACCCAGTACTTC. Translation gives CASSSRAGDFQETQYF.

The V and J genes are TRBV2 and TRBJ2-7; D unclear. The CDR3 is 14 residues long. Germline V gene lookup returns CDR1 SNHLY and CDR2 FYNNEI. Trimming took off 1 base at V and 7 bases at J, with 14 bases between the two ends. Written as DNA, the CDR3 is TGTGCCAGCAGTGAAGGGAGTGGAGTTGGAGAGCAGTACTTC. It encodes CASSEGSGVGEQYF.

The chain uses TRBV5-1 and TRBJ1-1, with 10 bases aligning to TRBD1. This CDR3 contains 14 residues. Germline assignment: CDR1 SGHRS and CDR2 YFSETQ. V lost 9 bases, J lost 4 bases, and 9 bases stayed unmatched. CDR3 loop: CATAGGTGVTEAFF. The CDR3 nucleotides are TGCGCCACCGCCGGGGGGACAGGGGTCACTGAAGCTTTCTTT.

This clone appeared a single time. This rearrangement joins TRBV4-1 to TRBJ2-3; 12 bases fit TRBD1. CDR3 length: 17 residues. J lost 4 bases, V lost 1 base, and 6 bases had no gene match. CDR1 is MGHRA and CDR2 is YSYEKL in the germline V gene. The CDR3 DNA reads as TGCGCCAGCAGCCAAGTGCCGGGACAGGGGGCCGCAGATACGCAGTATTTT. It specifies CASSQVPGQGAADTQYF.

This chain links TRBV11-2 with TRBJ2-2, with 7 bases lining up with TRBD2. V trimming: 2 bases; J trimming: 4 bases; junction bases outside the gene matches: 4. The CDR3 is 15 residues long. CDR1 is SGHAT, CDR2 FQNNGV, per germline. DNA for the CDR3: TGTGCCAGCAGCTTAATGGCGGGAGTCACCGGGGAGCTGTTTTTT. Translating it yields CASSLMAGVTGELFF.

The chain has TRBV28 and TRBJ1-5, with D perhaps TRBD1 (5 bases). V gave up 6 bases and J gave up 7 bases, with 16 bases separating them. CDR3 length equals 14 residues. The germline gives CDR1 MDHEN, CDR2 SYDVKM. This chain's CDR3 is CASSAGPRGQPQHF. CDR3 coding DNA: TGTGCCAGCAGCGCGGGACCCAGAGGGCAGCCCCAGCATTTT.

The rearrangement links TRBV4-1 to TRBJ2-5, with 7 bases lining up with TRBD2. Germline V lookup: CDR1 MGHRA, CDR2 YSYEKL. Trimming removed 3 bases from V and 5 bases from J; junction bases left unmatched: 18. This CDR3 region has 18 residues. The CDR3 nucleotides read TGCGCCAGCAGCCACCAGGAAGAGCGGGGCAGGTCTGGCGAGACCCAGTACTTC. This translates into CASSHQEERGRSGETQYF.

This chain uses TRBV29-1 with TRBJ2-3, with a possible D match to TRBD1 (5 bases). The CDR3 has 15 residues. V was shortened by 4 bases and J by 4 bases, with 18 bases between the two germline ends. Germline CDR1 is SQVTM and CDR2 is ANQGSEA. CDR3 bases: TGCAGCGTTGGGGATTGGTGGGGCCTACCAGATACGCAGTATTTT. It specifies CSVGDWWGLPDTQYF.

The CDR3 loop is CASSVDSSAGVTGELFF. The CDR3 region has the DNA TGCGCCAGCAGCGTAGACTCGTCGGCGGGAGTCACCGGGGAGCTGTTTTTT. This chain links TRBV5-1 with TRBJ2-2, with 7 positions matching TRBD2. The V gene end was trimmed by 4 bases and the J gene end by 4 bases; junction bases not matched to a gene: 13. CDR1 and CDR2 (germline): SGHRS, YFSETQ. This CDR3 has 17 amino acids.

The chain carries TRBV24-1 and TRBJ2-5, with D possibly TRBD1 on 5 matching bases. CDR3 length equals 16 residues. Per germline, CDR1 KGHDR and CDR2 SFDVKD. Trimming took off 0 bases at V and 0 bases at J, with 10 bases between the two ends. The CDR3 nucleotides read TGTGCCACCAGTGATTTGGGGGCAGGGTACCAAGAGACCCAGTACTTC. Its translation is CATSDLGAGYQETQYF.

This clone was detected once. The chain has TRBV9 and TRBJ2-3, with D possibly matching TRBD1 (6 bases). The V end lost 6 bases, the J end lost 0 bases, and 11 bases lay between the germline ends. Germline V gene sequence: CDR1 SGDLS, CDR2 YYNGEE. CDR3 length: 14 residues. CDR3 coding DNA: TGTGCCAGCAAACCAGGGGAGAGCACAGATACGCAGTATTTT. Protein product: CASKPGESTDTQYF.